This TCR beta chain was profiled in a study of a mutant IDH1 vaccine in newly diagnosed glioma (dated by TCRdb to the early 2020s). Regarding the research as a whole: Eight vaccinations were administered to patients in weeks 1, 3, 5, 7, 11, 15, 19 and 23, corresponding to visits V03 through V10. Vaccination started 4-6 weeks after radiotherapy alone, or was given together with temozolomide cycles in the groups whose treatment included chemotherapy. Of the approximately 34 treated patients, approximately 62% were male and approximately 38% were female, and a mean age of 40.4 years was recorded. Prior to enrollment, patients had been given standard therapy consisting of radiotherapy alone, temozolomide alone, or radiochemotherapy with temozolomide, with the combination given to most patients. Peripheral blood was collected at six visits: V03 (baseline), V05, V07, V10, V12 and V13. Longitudinal TCRB deep sequencing was done for 20 to 25 treated patients, wherever samples were available for exploratory analyses.

Libraries came from the immunoSEQ multiplex PCR assay. Rearranged TCR beta chain sequences were amplified with the hsTCRB Kit following the manufacturer's protocol. An Illumina MiSeq was used to sequence the TCRB libraries. Turning to the authors' computational methods: Demultiplexing, trimming and gene mapping were performed with the kit vendor's proprietary platform. TCRdb carries this immuneACCESS record with in-frame sequences only. Its versions omit some clonotypes, under half of them owing to an unresolved V gene in the studies checked, with the rest unexplained. Clonal size and the V and J genes are those of that table, whereas D and trimming came from the DNA. The sample table contains some 60,000 clones; only one count was recorded for 85% to 90% of them. The ten top clones hold approximately 4.2% of the sample. Reading the label with the study, this specimen's time point is: week 5, during vaccination. Each vaccine dose was 300 ug of a 20-mer mutant IDH1 peptide in Montanide, given subcutaneously with topical imiquimod. All donors had newly diagnosed IDH1-mutant astrocytomas of WHO grade 3 or 4 that showed loss of nuclear ATRX. The samples were drawn from NOA16, a multicentre, single-arm, open-label phase I trial in Germany that tested a mutant IDH1 peptide vaccine in humans for the first time. Genomic DNA for TCRB sequencing was extracted from EDTA blood using the DNeasy Blood and Tissue Kit.

Note on this clone: Its specific antigen is unknown. Base quality data are lacking; no much larger clone is found one base away.

On the study overall, not on this receptor specifically: Pseudoprogression appeared unrelated to alterations in the top peripheral T cell clonotypes detected by TCRB sequencing. PBMC samples for TCRB deep sequencing were selected based on availability. Vaccine-induced immune responses across multiple MHC alleles were detected in approximately 93% of patients. The authors stated that sample limitations prevented analyses of patient blood samples from being reproduced.

This sequence originates from a woman aged 40 to 50 with glioma. Here the sequenced sample was PBMCs, taken from a glioma patient whose treatment included an IDH1 peptide vaccine.

CDR3 loop: CASSWTGGGNQPQHF. The nucleotide sequence is given as TGTGCCAGCAGTTGGACAGGGGGGGGCAATCAGCCCCAGCATTTT. In this chain, TRBV2 is recombined with TRBJ1-5, with 10 junctional bases fitting TRBD1. Unmatched junction bases come to 3, with V trimmed by 5 bases and J by 2 bases. From the germline V gene, CDR1 is SNHLY and CDR2 is FYNNEI. The CDR3 measures 15 amino acids from cysteine to phenylalanine. Just CDR3 DNA is preserved here, 45 bases in frame from base 1.